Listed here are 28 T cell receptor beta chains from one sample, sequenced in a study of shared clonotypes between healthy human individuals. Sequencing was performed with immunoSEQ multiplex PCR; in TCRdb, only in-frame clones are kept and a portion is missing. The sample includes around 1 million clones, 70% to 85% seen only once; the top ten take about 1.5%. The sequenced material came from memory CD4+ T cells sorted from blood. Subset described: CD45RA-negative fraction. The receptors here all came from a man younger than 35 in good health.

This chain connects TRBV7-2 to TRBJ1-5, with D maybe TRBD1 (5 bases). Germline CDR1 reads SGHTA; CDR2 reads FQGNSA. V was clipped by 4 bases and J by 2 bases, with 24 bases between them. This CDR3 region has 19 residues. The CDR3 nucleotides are TGTGCCAGCAGCTCGGGGGATCAGCTACTATGGGGCGGCAATCAGCCCCAGCATTTT. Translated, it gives CASSSGDQLLWGGNQPQHF.

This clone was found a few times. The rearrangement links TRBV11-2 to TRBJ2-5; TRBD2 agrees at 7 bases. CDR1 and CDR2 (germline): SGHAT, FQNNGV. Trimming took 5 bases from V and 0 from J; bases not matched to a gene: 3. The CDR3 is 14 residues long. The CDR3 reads CASSRGVYQETQYF. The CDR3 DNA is TGTGCCAGCAGCCGGGGGGTCTACCAAGAGACCCAGTACTTC.

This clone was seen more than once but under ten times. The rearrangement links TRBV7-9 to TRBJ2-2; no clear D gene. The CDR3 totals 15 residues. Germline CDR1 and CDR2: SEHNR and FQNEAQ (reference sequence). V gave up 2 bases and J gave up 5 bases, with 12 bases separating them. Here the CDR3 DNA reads TGTGCCAGCAGCTTACGACGTGGTGGAACCGGGGAGCTGTTTTTT. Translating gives CASSLRRGGTGELFF.

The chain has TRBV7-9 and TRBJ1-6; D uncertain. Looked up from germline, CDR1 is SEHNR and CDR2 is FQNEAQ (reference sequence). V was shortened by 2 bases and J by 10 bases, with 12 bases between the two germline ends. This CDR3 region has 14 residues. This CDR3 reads CASSLTDSRSPLHF. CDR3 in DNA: TGTGCCAGCAGCTTAACGGACTCGCGGTCACCCCTCCACTTT.

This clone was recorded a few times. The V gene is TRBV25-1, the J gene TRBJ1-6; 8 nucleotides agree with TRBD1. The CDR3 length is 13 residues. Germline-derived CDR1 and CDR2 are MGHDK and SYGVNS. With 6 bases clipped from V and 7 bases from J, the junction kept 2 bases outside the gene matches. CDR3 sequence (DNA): TGTGCCAGCAGACAGGGGGGGAATTCACCCCTCCACTTT. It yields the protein CASRQGGNSPLHF.

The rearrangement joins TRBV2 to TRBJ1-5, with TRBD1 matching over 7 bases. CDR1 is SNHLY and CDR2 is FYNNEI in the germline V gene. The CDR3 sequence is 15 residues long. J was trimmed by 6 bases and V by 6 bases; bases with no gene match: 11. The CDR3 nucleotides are TGTGCCAGCAGCGGGACAGCGCTTGCGACTCAGCCCCAGCATTTT. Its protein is CASSGTALATQPQHF. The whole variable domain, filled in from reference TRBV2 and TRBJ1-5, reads EPEVTQTPSHQVTQMGQEVILRCVPISNHLYFYWYRQILGQKVEFLVSFYNNEISEKSEIFDDQFSVERPDGSNFTLKIRSTKLEDSAMYFCASSGTALATQPQHFGDGTRLSIL.

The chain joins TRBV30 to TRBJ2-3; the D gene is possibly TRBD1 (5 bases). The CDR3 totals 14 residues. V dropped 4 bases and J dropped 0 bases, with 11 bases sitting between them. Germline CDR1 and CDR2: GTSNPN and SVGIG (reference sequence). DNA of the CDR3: TGTGCCTGGACGGCAGGGATAAGCACAGATACGCAGTATTTT. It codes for CAWTAGISTDTQYF.

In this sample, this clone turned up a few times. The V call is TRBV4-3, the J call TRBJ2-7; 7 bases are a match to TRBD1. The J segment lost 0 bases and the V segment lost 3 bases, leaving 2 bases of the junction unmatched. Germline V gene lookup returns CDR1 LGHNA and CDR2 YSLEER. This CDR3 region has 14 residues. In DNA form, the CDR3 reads TGCGCCAGCAGCCACGGACAGGACTCCTACGAGCAGTACTTC. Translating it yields CASSHGQDSYEQYF.

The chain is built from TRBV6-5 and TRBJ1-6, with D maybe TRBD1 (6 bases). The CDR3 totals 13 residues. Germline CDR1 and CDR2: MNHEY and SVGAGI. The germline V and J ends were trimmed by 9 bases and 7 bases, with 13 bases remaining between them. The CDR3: CASWRDKNSPLHF. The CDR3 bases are TGTGCCAGTTGGAGGGACAAAAATTCACCCCTCCACTTT.

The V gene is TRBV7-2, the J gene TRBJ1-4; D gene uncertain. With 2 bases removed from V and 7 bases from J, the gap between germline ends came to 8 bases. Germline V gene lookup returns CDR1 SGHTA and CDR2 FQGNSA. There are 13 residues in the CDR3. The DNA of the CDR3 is TGTGCCAGCAGCTTACGGGTTCGTGAAAAACTGTTTTTT. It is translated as CASSLRVREKLFF.

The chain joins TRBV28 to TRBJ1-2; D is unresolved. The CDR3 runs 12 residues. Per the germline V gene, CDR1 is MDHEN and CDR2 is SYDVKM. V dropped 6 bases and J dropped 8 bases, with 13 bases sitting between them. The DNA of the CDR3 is TGTGCCAGCAGAATAGATGCTCGGGGCTACACCTTC. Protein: CASRIDARGYTF.

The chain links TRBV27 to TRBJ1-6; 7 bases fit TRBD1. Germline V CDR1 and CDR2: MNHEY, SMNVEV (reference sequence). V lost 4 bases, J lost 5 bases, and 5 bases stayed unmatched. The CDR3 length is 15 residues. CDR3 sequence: CASSSGQRHNSPLHF. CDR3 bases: TGTGCCAGCAGTTCGGGACAGCGACATAATTCACCCCTCCACTTT.

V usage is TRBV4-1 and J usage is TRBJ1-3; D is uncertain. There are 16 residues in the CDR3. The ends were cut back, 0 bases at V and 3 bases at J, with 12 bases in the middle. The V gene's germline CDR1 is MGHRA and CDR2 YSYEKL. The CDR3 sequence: CASSQESWEDGNTIYF. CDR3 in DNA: TGCGCCAGCAGCCAAGAAAGCTGGGAGGATGGAAACACCATATATTTT.

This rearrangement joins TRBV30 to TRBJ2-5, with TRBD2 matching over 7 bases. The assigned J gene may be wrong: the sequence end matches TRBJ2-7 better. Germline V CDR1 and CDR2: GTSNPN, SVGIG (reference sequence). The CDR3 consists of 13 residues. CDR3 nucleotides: TGTGCCTGGAGGAAGGCGGGAGTCCACGAGCAGTACTTC. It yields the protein CAWRKAGVHEQYF.

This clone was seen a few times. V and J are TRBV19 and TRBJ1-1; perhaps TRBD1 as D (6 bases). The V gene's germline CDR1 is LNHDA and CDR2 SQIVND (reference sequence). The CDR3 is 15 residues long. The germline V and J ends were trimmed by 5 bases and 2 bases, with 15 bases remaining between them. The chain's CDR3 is CASSGSFRGNTEAFF. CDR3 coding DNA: TGTGCCAGTAGTGGGTCCTTCAGGGGCAACACTGAAGCTTTCTTT. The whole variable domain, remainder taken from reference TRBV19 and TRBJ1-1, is DGGITQSPKYLFRKEGQNVTLSCEQNLNHDAMYWYRQDPGQGLRLIYYSQIVNDFQKGDIAEGYSVSREKKESFPLTVTSAQKNPTAFYLCASSGSFRGNTEAFFGQGTRLTVV.

The CDR3 DNA follows: TGTGCCTGGGGGGAGTCTGGGGCCAACGTCCTGACTTTC. Residues: CAWGESGANVLTF. The chain carries TRBV30 and TRBJ2-6; possibly TRBD2 for D (5 bases). CDR3 length equals 13 residues. The germline CDR1 and CDR2 sequences are GTSNPN and SVGIG (reference sequence). V gave up 5 bases and J gave up 1 base, with 6 bases separating them.

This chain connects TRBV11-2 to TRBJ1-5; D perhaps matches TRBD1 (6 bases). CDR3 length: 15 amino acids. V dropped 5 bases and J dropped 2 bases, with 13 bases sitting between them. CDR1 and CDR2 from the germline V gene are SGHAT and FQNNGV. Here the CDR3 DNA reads TGTGCCAGCAGCACAACAGGGTTAGGCAATCAGCCCCAGCATTTT. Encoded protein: CASSTTGLGNQPQHF. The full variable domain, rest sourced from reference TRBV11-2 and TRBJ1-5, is EAGVAQSPRYKIIEKRQSVAFWCNPISGHATLYWYQQILGQGPKLLIQFQNNGVVDDSQLPKDRFSAERLKGVDSTLKIQPAKLEDSAVYLCASSTTGLGNQPQHFGDGTRLSIL.

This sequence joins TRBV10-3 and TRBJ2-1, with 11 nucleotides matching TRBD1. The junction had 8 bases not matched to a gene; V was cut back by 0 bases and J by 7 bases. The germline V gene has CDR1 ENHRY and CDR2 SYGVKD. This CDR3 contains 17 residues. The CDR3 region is CAISESRGQGVRNEQFF. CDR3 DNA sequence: TGTGCCATCAGTGAGTCACGGGGACAGGGGGTAAGAAATGAGCAGTTCTTC.

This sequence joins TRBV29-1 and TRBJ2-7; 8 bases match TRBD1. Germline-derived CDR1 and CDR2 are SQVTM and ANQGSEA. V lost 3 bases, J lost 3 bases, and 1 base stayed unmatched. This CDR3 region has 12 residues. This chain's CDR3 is CSVDDRGYEQYF. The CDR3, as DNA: TGCAGCGTTGACGACAGGGGCTACGAGCAGTACTTC.

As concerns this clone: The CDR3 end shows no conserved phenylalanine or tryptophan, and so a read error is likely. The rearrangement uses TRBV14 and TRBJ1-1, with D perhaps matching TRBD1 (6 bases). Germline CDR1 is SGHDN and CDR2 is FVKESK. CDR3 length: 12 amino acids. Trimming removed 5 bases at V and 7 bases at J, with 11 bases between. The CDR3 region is CASSIGQFEAFL. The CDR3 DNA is TGTGCCAGCAGCATCGGACAGTTTGAAGCTTTCCTT.

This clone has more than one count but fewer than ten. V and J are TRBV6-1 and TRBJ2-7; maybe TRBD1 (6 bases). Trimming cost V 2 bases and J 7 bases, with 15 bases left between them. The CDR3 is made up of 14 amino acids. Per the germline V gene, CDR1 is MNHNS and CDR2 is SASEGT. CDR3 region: CASSEWGPNEEQYF. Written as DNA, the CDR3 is TGTGCCAGCAGTGAATGGGGGCCAAACGAAGAGCAGTACTTC.

The CDR3 loop is CASSLRLAGGSDTQYF. The DNA for the CDR3 is TGTGCCAGCAGTTTACGACTAGCGGGAGGATCAGATACGCAGTATTTT. The genes are TRBV27 and TRBJ2-3, with 13 bases matching TRBD2. The CDR3 has 16 amino acids. The J segment lost 4 bases and the V segment lost 2 bases, leaving 3 bases of the junction unmatched. Germline loops: CDR1 MNHEY, CDR2 SMNVEV (reference sequence).

CDR3 bases: TGTGCCAGCAGCTTCGGGACTAGAAGTTCCGGGGAGCTGTTTTTT. The encoded protein is CASSFGTRSSGELFF. The chain has TRBV5-8 and TRBJ2-2; TRBD2 aligns across 8 bases. There are 15 residues in the CDR3. The V gene's germline CDR1 is SGHTS and CDR2 YDEGEE. Unmatched junction bases numbered 6, after V lost 2 bases and J lost 6 bases. The whole variable domain, remainder taken from reference TRBV5-8 and TRBJ2-2, is EAGVTQSPTHLIKTRGQQATLRCSPISGHTSVYWYQQALGLGLQFLLWYDEGEERNRGNFPPRFSGRQFPNYSSELNVNALELEDSALYLCASSFGTRSSGELFFGEGSRLTVL.

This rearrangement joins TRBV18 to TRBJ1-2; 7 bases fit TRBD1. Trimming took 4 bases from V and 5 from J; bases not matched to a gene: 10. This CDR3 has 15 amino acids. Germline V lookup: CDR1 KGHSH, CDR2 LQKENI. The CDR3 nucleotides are TGTGCCAGCTCACTCCCTACCGGGACAGATTATGGCTACACCTTC. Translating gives CASSLPTGTDYGYTF.

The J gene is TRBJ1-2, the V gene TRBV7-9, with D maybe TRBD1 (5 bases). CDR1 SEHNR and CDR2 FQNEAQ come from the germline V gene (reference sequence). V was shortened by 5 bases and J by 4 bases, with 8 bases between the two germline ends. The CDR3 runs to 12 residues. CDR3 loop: CASSRQSYGYTF. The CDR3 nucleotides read TGTGCCAGCAGCCGACAGTCCTATGGCTACACCTTC.

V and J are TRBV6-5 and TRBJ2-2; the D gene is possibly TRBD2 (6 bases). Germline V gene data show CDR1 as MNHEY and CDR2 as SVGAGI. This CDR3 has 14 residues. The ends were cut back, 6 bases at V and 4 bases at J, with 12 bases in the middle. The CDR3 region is CASSVEGGTGELFF. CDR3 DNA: TGTGCCAGCAGCGTGGAGGGCGGCACCGGGGAGCTGTTTTTT.

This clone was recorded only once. Here the CDR3 DNA reads TGCAGCGGTACCGAAGGGGTGGGCAATGAGCAGTTCTTC. Amino acid sequence: CSGTEGVGNEQFF. The V call is TRBV29-1, the J call TRBJ2-1, with TRBD1 as a possible D gene (5 bases). This CDR3 contains 13 residues. Germline V gene lookup returns CDR1 SQVTM and CDR2 ANQGSEA. V lost 7 bases to trimming and J lost 6 bases, with 16 bases between them.

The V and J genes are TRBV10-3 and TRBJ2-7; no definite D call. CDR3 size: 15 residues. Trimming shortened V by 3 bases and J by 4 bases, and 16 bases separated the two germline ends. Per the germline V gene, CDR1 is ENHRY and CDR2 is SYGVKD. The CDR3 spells CAISDRVAGVYEQYF. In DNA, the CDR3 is TGTGCCATCAGTGACAGAGTTGCTGGGGTTTACGAGCAGTACTTC.